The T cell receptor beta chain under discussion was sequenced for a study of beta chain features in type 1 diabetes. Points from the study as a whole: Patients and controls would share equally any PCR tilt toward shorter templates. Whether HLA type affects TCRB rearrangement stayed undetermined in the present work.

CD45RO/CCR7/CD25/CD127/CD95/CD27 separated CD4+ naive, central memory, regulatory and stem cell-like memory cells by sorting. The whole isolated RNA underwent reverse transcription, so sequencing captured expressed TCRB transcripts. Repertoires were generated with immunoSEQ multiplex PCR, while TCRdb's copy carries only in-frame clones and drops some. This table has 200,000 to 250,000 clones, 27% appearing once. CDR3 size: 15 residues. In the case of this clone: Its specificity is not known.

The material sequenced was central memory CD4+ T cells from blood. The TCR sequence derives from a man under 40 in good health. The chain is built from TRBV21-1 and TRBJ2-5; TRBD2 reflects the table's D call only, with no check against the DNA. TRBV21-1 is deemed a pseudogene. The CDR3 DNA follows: TGTGCCAGCAGCTCCTACCCGCGGGGGGTAGAGACCCAGTACTTC. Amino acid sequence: CASSSYPRGVETQYF.